This TCR beta chain was documented in a study of T cells in Graves' hyperthyroidism and ophthalmopathy. Turning to the study itself: Blood was drawn when the patient was first diagnosed and still untreated.

RNA transcripts provided the source from which TCR beta CDR3 regions were amplified. The primer set for the first-round RT-PCR of the TCR CDR3 was HTBI. TCRdb redid the calling of the multiplex PCR reads with MiXCR, one entry per CDR3 protein. The table includes hundreds of thousands of distinct CDR3 sequences, roughly 14% detected once. Newly diagnosed hyperthyroidism, duration under 2 months, in patients aged 18 to 65. Source material for PBMCs was about 10 ml fresh peripheral blood. The CDR3 extends over 14 amino acids. V was trimmed by 11 bases and J by 1 base, leaving 18 bases between them. This clonotype was found many times.

Sequencing was performed on blood. The rearrangement links TRBV12-3 or TRBV12-4 to TRBJ2-7; D perhaps matches TRBD2 (6 bases). The sequence came from a woman in her 30s with Graves' hyperthyroidism that later progressed to Graves' ophthalmopathy. The CDR3 DNA sequence: TGTGCCCATGGGCGGGAACCATCTTCCTACGAGCAGTACTTC. This sequence encodes CAHGREPSSYEQYF.